Below, 20 T cell receptor beta chains from the same sample are listed, as sequenced in a study of radiation and T cells in renal cell carcinoma. Time point specified: baseline pretreatment blood. Treatment given: 15 Gy SBRT to primary tumor, nephrectomy 4 weeks later. TCRdb keeps only in-frame clones here, not all; method: immunoSEQ multiplex PCR. In the table there are 150,000 or so clones, about 85% of which are singletons. Sequencing was performed on blood, taken from a patient whose treatment included radiotherapy and nephrectomy. The receptors were sampled from a woman in her 70s with renal cell carcinoma.

V usage is TRBV6-5 and J usage is TRBJ2-5; a weak D match, TRBD2 (6 bases). Trimming pared 5 bases from V and 1 base from J, leaving 8 bases between. Per germline, CDR1 MNHEY and CDR2 SVGAGI. The CDR3 spans 13 residues. In DNA, the CDR3 is TGTGCCAGCAGTCTGGGAGGCCAAGAGACCCAGTACTTC. This encodes CASSLGGQETQYF.

The chain combines TRBV19 with TRBJ1-5; TRBD1 aligns across 10 bases. Germline V CDR1 and CDR2: LNHDA, SQIVND (reference sequence). The length of the CDR3 is 15 residues. V shed 5 bases and J 4 bases; nucleotides not matched to a gene: 5. The CDR3 is CASSQGTGANQPQHF. CDR3 sequence (DNA): TGTGCCAGTAGTCAAGGGACAGGGGCGAATCAGCCCCAGCATTTT.

The rearrangement joins TRBV2 to TRBJ2-7; D remains ambiguous. Trimming removed 6 bases at V and 0 bases at J, with 18 bases between. The CDR3 is 16 residues long. CDR1 and CDR2 from the germline V gene are SNHLY and FYNNEI. The CDR3, as DNA: TGTGCCAGCAGCCCCTTTTCTACAAGAGGCTCCTACGAGCAGTACTTC. Its protein is CASSPFSTRGSYEQYF.

V is TRBV30 and J is TRBJ2-3; 12 positions match TRBD2. Germline V gene lookup returns CDR1 GTSNPN and CDR2 SVGIG (reference sequence). The trim removed 2 bases at V and 0 bases at J, leaving 0 bases unmatched. CDR3 size: 15 residues. CDR3 DNA sequence: TGTGCCTGGAGTCTAGCGGGGGGGAGCACAGATACGCAGTATTTT. Its translation: CAWSLAGGSTDTQYF.

The chain is built from TRBV28 and TRBJ2-7, with no clear D. Germline loops: CDR1 MDHEN, CDR2 SYDVKM. CDR3 length: 15 amino acids. V lost 3 bases to trimming and J lost 2 bases, with 14 bases between them. CDR3 amino acids: CASSFFGVATYEQYF. For the CDR3, the DNA is TGTGCCAGCAGTTTTTTTGGGGTCGCTACCTACGAGCAGTACTTC.

The sample holds a few counts of this clone. V gene TRBV11-2 combines with J gene TRBJ1-1, with 7 nucleotides matching TRBD1. Looked up from germline, CDR1 is SGHAT and CDR2 is FQNNGV. This CDR3 spans 15 amino acids. With 4 bases clipped from V and 0 bases from J, the junction kept 5 bases outside the gene matches. The CDR3 reads CASSYPGTVNTEAFF. Here the CDR3 DNA reads TGTGCCAGCAGCTATCCCGGGACAGTGAACACTGAAGCTTTCTTT.

The chain combines TRBV5-6 with TRBJ2-5; D might be TRBD2 (5 bases). The CDR3 has 17 residues. The V end was cut by 4 bases, the J end by 1 base, with 20 bases between. In germline, CDR1 is SGHDT, CDR2 YYEEEE. The CDR3 region is CASSGGGWQEAQETQYF. As DNA, the CDR3 is TGTGCCAGCAGCGGAGGAGGCTGGCAGGAGGCCCAAGAGACCCAGTACTTC.

The CDR3 DNA follows: TGTGCCAGCAGCCCCTGGACAGGGATTGAAAAACTGTTTTTT. Translating gives CASSPWTGIEKLFF. The V call is TRBV7-9, the J call TRBJ1-4; 8 bases match TRBD1. Trimming at V came to 5 bases and at J to 7 bases, leaving 6 bases not matched to a gene. Per the germline V gene, CDR1 is SEHNR and CDR2 is FQNEAQ (reference sequence). The CDR3 runs 14 residues.

This clone was seen once. The rearrangement links TRBV12-5 to TRBJ2-3, with a tentative D call TRBD2 (6 bases). The CDR3 extends over 16 amino acids. V lost 0 bases and J 3 bases, leaving 13 bases between the germline ends. Per the germline V gene, CDR1 is LGHNT and CDR2 is FRNRAP. CDR3 nucleotides: TGTGCTAGTGGTTTGGTACGGGGGAGGTGGACAGATACGCAGTATTTT. Translating it yields CASGLVRGRWTDTQYF.

The gene calls are TRBV13 and TRBJ1-1; a weak D match, TRBD1 (6 bases). The CDR3 consists of 14 residues. Germline CDR1 is PRHDT and CDR2 is FYEKMQ (reference sequence). The ends were cut back, 2 bases at V and 1 base at J, with 8 bases in the middle. The CDR3 DNA follows: TGTGCCAGCAGCTTAACAGGGACGAACACTGAAGCTTTCTTT. Its translation: CASSLTGTNTEAFF.

This clone was counted only a few times. The rearrangement uses TRBV29-1 and TRBJ1-1; 11 nucleotides line up with TRBD1. CDR3 size: 13 residues. CDR1 is SQVTM and CDR2 is ANQGSEA in the germline V gene. V shed 7 bases and J 5 bases; nucleotides not matched to a gene: 6. CDR3 sequence (DNA): TGCAGCGCCCGGGACAGGGGGGGGACTGAAGCTTTCTTT. This sequence encodes CSARDRGGTEAFF.

This chain uses TRBV5-6 with TRBJ1-1; D is perhaps TRBD1 (6 bases). Trimming pared 6 bases from V and 0 bases from J, leaving 18 bases between. Germline V lookup: CDR1 SGHDT, CDR2 YYEEEE. The CDR3 has 16 amino acids. CDR3 nucleotide sequence: TGTGCCAGCACCAGGACAGATCTAACCATGAACACTGAAGCTTTCTTT. Protein product: CASTRTDLTMNTEAFF.

This clone was found a few times. V is TRBV19 and J is TRBJ2-5; D is unclear. V lost 4 bases to trimming and J lost 4 bases, with 10 bases between them. This CDR3 has 13 residues. Per germline, CDR1 LNHDA and CDR2 SQIVND (reference sequence). The CDR3 DNA reads as TGTGCCAGTAGTACAGTCTCCGGAGAGACCCAGTACTTC. Translating it yields CASSTVSGETQYF. The whole variable domain, filled in from reference TRBV19 and TRBJ2-5, reads DGGITQSPKYLFRKEGQNVTLSCEQNLNHDAMYWYRQDPGQGLRLIYYSQIVNDFQKGDIAEGYSVSREKKESFPLTVTSAQKNPTAFYLCASSTVSGETQYFGPGTRLLVL.

The chain couples TRBV6-5 to TRBJ2-1; TRBD2 agrees at 14 bases. The length of the CDR3 is 15 residues. Germline V gene data show CDR1 as MNHEY and CDR2 as SVGAGI. V gave up 7 bases and J gave up 7 bases; unmatched junction bases: 6. As DNA, the CDR3 is TGTGCCAGCAACTCTCGGACTAGCGGGAGGAATGAGCAGTTCTTC. Translating gives CASNSRTSGRNEQFF.

The rearrangement links TRBV5-1 to TRBJ2-1; weak D call: TRBD2 (6 bases). CDR3 length equals 15 residues. Deletions cut 0 bases from V and 4 bases from J, with 11 bases between. CDR1 and CDR2 (germline): SGHRS, YFSETQ. CDR3 sequence reads: CASSLGLAYYNEQFF. As DNA, the CDR3 is TGCGCCAGCAGCTTGGGCCTAGCGTATTACAATGAGCAGTTCTTC.

The V call is TRBV5-1, the J call TRBJ2-5, with D tentatively TRBD1 (6 bases). Germline V gives CDR1 SGHRS, CDR2 YFSETQ. The CDR3 loop spans 13 amino acids. V shed 4 bases and J shed 2 bases, with 9 bases lying between them. In DNA, the CDR3 is TGCGCCAGCAGCATTAGGGGGCAAGAGACCCAGTACTTC. It is translated as CASSIRGQETQYF.

This clone has a handful of counts. The rearrangement joins TRBV10-3 to TRBJ1-1, with D possibly being TRBD1 (5 bases). The ends were cut back, 6 bases at V and 1 base at J, with 9 bases in the middle. CDR3 length equals 13 residues. From germline, CDR1 is ENHRY and CDR2 SYGVKD. The CDR3 sequence: CAIRAGPNTEAFF. As DNA, the CDR3 is TGTGCCATCAGGGCGGGACCGAACACTGAAGCTTTCTTT.

This clone was seen once. The chain carries TRBV6-5 and TRBJ1-2, with no clear D. Germline V gene data show CDR1 as MNHEY and CDR2 as SVGAGI. This CDR3 spans 12 amino acids. With 7 bases removed from V and 2 bases from J, the gap between germline ends came to 8 bases. Here the CDR3 DNA reads TGTGCCAGCACTTCTTTAAACTATGGCTACACCTTC. Amino acids: CASTSLNYGYTF.

The V and J genes are TRBV7-2 and TRBJ2-7; D may correspond to TRBD1 or TRBD2 (5 bases each). V lost 1 base to trimming and J lost 5 bases, with 12 bases between them. The CDR3 is made up of 14 amino acids. Germline lookup yields CDR1 SGHTA and CDR2 FQGNSA. Here the CDR3 DNA reads TGTGCCAGCAGCTTAGGTTGGGGGTATAACGAGCAGTACTTC. As protein: CASSLGWGYNEQYF.

This chain uses TRBV4-2 with TRBJ2-7; the D is unclear. CDR1 is LGHNA and CDR2 is YNFKEQ in the germline V gene. CDR3 size: 15 residues. V gave up 0 bases and J gave up 4 bases, with 13 bases separating them. CDR3 bases: TGTGCCAGCAGCCAAGATAAGACACCTCTTTACGAGCAGTACTTC. It codes for CASSQDKTPLYEQYF.